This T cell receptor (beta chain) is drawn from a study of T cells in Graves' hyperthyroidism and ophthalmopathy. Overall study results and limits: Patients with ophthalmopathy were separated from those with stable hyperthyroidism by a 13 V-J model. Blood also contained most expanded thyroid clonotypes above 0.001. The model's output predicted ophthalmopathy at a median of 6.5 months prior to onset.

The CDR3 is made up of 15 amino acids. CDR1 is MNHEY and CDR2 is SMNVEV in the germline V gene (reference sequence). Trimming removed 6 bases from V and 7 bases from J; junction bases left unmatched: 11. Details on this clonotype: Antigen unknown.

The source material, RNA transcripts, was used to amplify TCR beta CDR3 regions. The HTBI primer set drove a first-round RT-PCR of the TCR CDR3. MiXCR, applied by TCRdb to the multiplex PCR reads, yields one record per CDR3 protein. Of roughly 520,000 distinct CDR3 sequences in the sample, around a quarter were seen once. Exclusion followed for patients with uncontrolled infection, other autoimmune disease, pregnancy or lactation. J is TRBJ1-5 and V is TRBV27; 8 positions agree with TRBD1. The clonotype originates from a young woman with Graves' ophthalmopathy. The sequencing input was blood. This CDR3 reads CASRPTGGRGQPQHF. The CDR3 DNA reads TGTGCCAGCAGACCTACAGGGGGAAGGGGACAGCCCCAGCATTTT.